This T cell receptor beta chain was sequenced during a study of shared clonotypes between healthy human individuals. From germline, CDR1 is DFQATT and CDR2 SNEGSKA (reference sequence). CDR3 length: 11 residues. V lost 2 bases and J lost 7, with 7 bases in between. A deep-level run was used for the assay. Profiled with immunoSEQ multiplex PCR; TCRdb holds only in-frame clones, not every one. This repertoire shows some 1 million clones, approximately 68% found once; its top ten account for over 1.3%. This clone has only one observation. The V and J genes are TRBV20-1 and TRBJ2-3; possible D gene TRBD2, 5 bases. Source material: memory CD4+ T cells sorted from blood. Subset noted: CD45RA-negative fraction. This TCR came from a man aged 18 to 29 in good health. The DNA of the CDR3 is TGCAGTGCTAGATCGGGAAATACGCAGTATTTT. It is translated as CSARSGNTQYF.